What follows are 16 T cell receptor beta chains derived from one specimen sequenced in a study of Tregs in tolerant kidney transplant recipients. Assay used: immunoSEQ multiplex PCR; TCRdb lists only in-frame clones, some missing. This table lists thousands of clones. Related graft donors supplied nonmyeloablative bone marrow transplants, and mixed chimerism was transient. Sample: CD8+ T cells from blood (PBMCs), taken 12 months after the transplant. These receptors came from a human patient who received a combined kidney and bone marrow transplant. Some T cells may be transferred from the graft donor.

In the case of this clone: The read terminates 3 residues ahead of where the CDR3 ends, so the germline J gene completes it. The chain couples TRBV19 to TRBJ2-7, with TRBD1 as a possible D gene (6 bases). In germline, CDR1 is LNHDA, CDR2 SQIVND (reference sequence). V was shortened by 6 bases and J by 3 bases, with 12 bases between the two germline ends. The CDR3 has 13 amino acids. The CDR3 bases that were read are TGTGCCAGTAGGATGACAGGTAACTACGAG. Translation: CASRMTGNYE. The CDR3 reads in full as CASRMTGNYEQYF.

For this clone: The read ends 3 residues shy of where the CDR3 ends; the end is completed using the germline J gene. The chain uses TRBV7-8 and TRBJ2-1, with 11 bases fitting TRBD2. The CDR3 totals 15 residues. The germline CDR1 and CDR2 sequences are SGHVS and FQNEAQ. V was clipped by 5 bases and J by 5 bases; unmatched bases: 5. The CDR3 sequence: CASSLGLAGDNEQFF. The sequenced part of the CDR3 DNA is TGTGCCAGCAGCCTCGGACTAGCGGGCGACAATGAG.

By frequency, this clone is medium-sized. The part of the CDR3 DNA that was read is TGTGCCTGGAGAGGTAACACCGGGGAG. This encodes CAWRGNTGE. The whole CDR3 region reads CAWRGNTGELFF. The chain recombines TRBV30 with TRBJ2-2; D gene uncertain. The missing CDR3 end, 3 residues past where the read stops, is filled in from the germline J gene. The CDR3 contains 12 residues. Germline loops: CDR1 GTSNPN, CDR2 SVGIG (reference sequence). V was clipped by 3 bases and J by 2 bases, with 4 bases between them.

As for this clone: The read terminates 3 residues before the CDR3 end, so the remaining end is supplied by the germline J gene. This rearrangement joins TRBV19 to TRBJ1-1; TRBD1 aligns across 8 bases. The CDR3 has 14 residues. V gave up 7 bases and J gave up 4 bases; unmatched junction bases: 8. Germline V gene lookup returns CDR1 LNHDA and CDR2 SQIVND (reference sequence). CDR3 sequence reads: CASTLQGGGTEAFF. The CDR3 bases that were read are TGTGCCAGTACCCTACAGGGGGGGGGCACTGAA.

A word on this clone: The CDR3 end lies 3 residues beyond the end of the read and is filled in from the germline J gene. The rearrangement uses TRBV30 and TRBJ2-7; no firm D call. Trimming shortened V by 7 bases and J by 1 base, and 11 bases separated the two germline ends. This CDR3 spans 12 amino acids. Germline values: CDR1 GTSNPN, CDR2 SVGIG (reference sequence). CDR3 DNA, as far as it was read: TGTGCCTCCCTCGAAGGTTCCTACGAG. Residues: CASLEGSYE. The whole CDR3 reads CASLEGSYEQYF.

In regard to this clone: The read gets to within 3 residues of the CDR3 end, and the germline J gene fills in the rest. The chain links TRBV7-9 to TRBJ1-6; D not certain. The CDR3 sequence is 11 residues long. Germline V gives CDR1 SEHNR, CDR2 FQNEAQ (reference sequence). The CDR3 region is CASSRGNPLHF. The CDR3 DNA, read in part, is TGTGCCAGCAGCCGCGGGAACCCC.

This clone counts as medium-sized by frequency. The read ends 3 residues before the CDR3 terminus; that terminus is restored from the germline J gene. The rearrangement links TRBV9 to TRBJ2-3; tentative D call: TRBD2 (6 bases). Per germline, CDR1 SGDLS and CDR2 YYNGEE. Trimming shortened V by 5 bases and J by 8 bases, and 12 bases separated the two germline ends. The CDR3 loop spans 12 amino acids. This CDR3 reads CASRGTSVTQYF. The sequenced part of the CDR3 DNA is TGTGCCAGCAGGGGGACTTCGGTTACG.

As concerns this clone: The read finishes 3 residues shy of the CDR3 end, and the germline J gene is used to complete it. The V gene is TRBV18, the J gene TRBJ2-3; maybe TRBD2 (5 bases). V lost 6 bases, J lost 3 bases, and 22 bases lay in between. This CDR3 region has 17 residues. Germline V gene data show CDR1 as KGHSH and CDR2 as LQKENI. CDR3 DNA, as far as it was read: TGTGCCAGCTCCCGTCTCCAGTTTGAGGGTCGAACAGATACG. Its translation is CASSRLQFEGRTDT. The complete CDR3 sequence is CASSRLQFEGRTDTQYF.

Comments on this clone: The read gets to within 3 residues of the CDR3 end, and the germline J gene fills in the rest. The rearrangement uses TRBV14 and TRBJ2-3; D call uncertain. The germline V and J ends were trimmed by 8 bases and 0 bases, with 6 bases remaining between them. The germline CDR1 and CDR2 sequences are SGHDN and FVKESK. The CDR3 has 12 residues. CDR3 amino acids: CASGWSTDTQYF. The sequenced CDR3 bases are TGTGCCAGCGGCTGGAGCACAGATACG.

Regarding this clone: The read falls 3 residues short of the CDR3 end, and the missing part is taken from the germline J gene. The chain couples TRBV7-8 to TRBJ2-1, with 11 bases matching TRBD1. Germline V gene data show CDR1 as SGHVS and CDR2 as FQNEAQ. The CDR3 runs 16 residues. The ends lost 6 bases at V and 8 bases at J; junction bases unmatched: 12. The sequenced CDR3 bases are TGTGCCAGCAGGGCAGGTAGGAGGACAGGGGGCGATGAG. Encoded protein: CASRAGRRTGGDE. The complete CDR3 reads CASRAGRRTGGDEQFF.

On this clone itself: The missing CDR3 end, 3 residues past where the read stops, is filled in from the germline J gene. V gene TRBV14 combines with J gene TRBJ1-1; D is uncertain. The germline V gene has CDR1 SGHDN and CDR2 FVKESK. The CDR3 loop spans 13 amino acids. Trimming shortened V by 1 base and J by 4 bases, and 7 bases separated the two germline ends. Partial CDR3 DNA: TGTGCCAGCAGCCAAGGAGGCAGCACTGAA. Its protein product is CASSQGGSTE. The complete CDR3 sequence is CASSQGGSTEAFF.

CDR3 DNA, as far as it was read: TGCAGTGCTAGAGGGACACTTTACGAG. The encoded protein is CSARGTLYE. The entire CDR3 is CSARGTLYEQYF. The chain combines TRBV20-1 with TRBJ2-7; D may be TRBD1 (5 bases). The read falls 3 residues short of the CDR3 end, and the missing part is taken from the germline J gene. The CDR3 is made up of 12 amino acids. Germline assignment: CDR1 DFQATT and CDR2 SNEGSKA (reference sequence). V lost 1 base, J lost 4 bases, and 8 bases lay in between.

About this clone: The CDR3 is cut off 3 residues early in the read; its end comes from the germline J gene. The chain links TRBV30 to TRBJ2-1; D ambiguous. Germline V gives CDR1 GTSNPN, CDR2 SVGIG (reference sequence). V was clipped by 3 bases and J by 5 bases, with 5 bases between them. This CDR3 is built from 11 residues. The sequenced part of the CDR3 DNA is TGTGCCTGGAGCTACGACAATGAG. It translates to CAWSYDNE. Given in full, the CDR3 is CAWSYDNEQFF.

As concerns this clone: The read terminates 3 residues before the CDR3 end, so the remaining end is supplied by the germline J gene. The chain is built from TRBV7-9 and TRBJ2-3, with 9 bases identical to TRBD1. The CDR3 runs 15 residues. V gave up 0 bases and J gave up 6 bases; unmatched junction bases: 4. Per the germline V gene, CDR1 is SEHNR and CDR2 is FQNEAQ (reference sequence). The sequenced part of the CDR3 DNA is TGTGCCAGCAGCTTAGCTCTGGGGACAGGGGATACG. It yields the protein CASSLALGTGDT. In full, the CDR3 reads CASSLALGTGDTQYF.

Concerning this clone itself: The missing CDR3 end, 3 residues past where the read stops, is filled in from the germline J gene. The chain has TRBV5-1 and TRBJ1-1, with a weak D call TRBD1 (5 bases). Trimming stripped 4 bases from V and 7 bases from J, with 11 bases between. This CDR3 is built from 12 residues. The germline V gene encodes CDR1 SGHRS and CDR2 YFSETQ. CDR3 bases read: TGCGCCAGCAGCCTGGAGGGGAATGAA. Its translation is CASSLEGNE. The CDR3 in its entirety is CASSLEGNEAFF.

A remark on this clone: The missing CDR3 end, 3 residues past where the read stops, is filled in from the germline J gene. The rearrangement joins TRBV30 to TRBJ1-6; the match to TRBD1 covers 8 bases. Trimming cost V 5 bases and J 7 bases; bases outside gene matches: 1. This CDR3 contains 12 residues. Germline CDR1 reads GTSNPN; CDR2 reads SVGIG (reference sequence). The CDR3 reads CAWGTGNSPLHF. CDR3 DNA (partial): TGTGCCTGGGGGACAGGAAATTCACCC.